A selection of T cell receptor beta chains follows, all from one sample in a study of cytomegalovirus exposure and HLA in healthy donors. Using immunoSEQ multiplex PCR, the repertoire was profiled, and TCRdb retains in-frame clones only, with some absent. The table records 130,000 to 150,000 clones, about 90% of them present only once. Specimen: PBMCs. The receptors here all came from a woman younger than 45 in good health and CMV-seropositive. CDR3s include the opening cysteine and the closing phenylalanine or tryptophan. Size tells how often a clone was seen (once, few, many) or the class of an expanded clone, and some rows leave it out.

once	15	TRBV18	TRBJ1-2	CASSPGVDSPYGYTF
.	12	TRBV12-5	TRBJ2-1	CASGFLGNEQFF
.	13	TRBV5-4	TRBJ2-7	CASSVQINGEQYF
.	14	TRBV7-2	TRBJ2-7	CASSLDRYSYEQYF
.	14	TRBV2	TRBJ2-2	CASSGGLAAGELFF
.	18	TRBV18	TRBJ2-7	CASSPIGAGTGSPHEQYF
few	16	TRBV21-1	TRBJ2-1	CASRLSFRGVYNEQFF
.	17	TRBV15	TRBJ2-1	CATSRGGLADRYNEQFF
.	11	TRBV27	TRBJ2-7	CASSFGGEQYF
.	14	TRBV7-2	TRBJ1-2	CASSFYAGGFGYTF
.	13	TRBV27	TRBJ2-2	CASSFIPPGELFF
.	15	TRBV2	TRBJ2-1	CASSVRLAGDNEQFF
.	14	TRBV9	TRBJ1-2	CASSVADRNYGYTF
.	14	TRBV13	TRBJ1-1	CASSLGAENTEAFF
.	15	TRBV2	TRBJ2-5	CASSETGQEKETQYF
.	15	TRBV5-8	TRBJ2-1	CASSWRLAGGNEQFF
.	15	TRBV28	TRBJ2-7	CASSSLPSYSYEQYF
few	16	TRBV9	TRBJ2-5	CASSVGTQPTGGTQYF
.	13	TRBV7-7	TRBJ2-3	CASSEGFGDTQYF
.	15	TRBV11-2	TRBJ2-3	CASSFQRMTTDTQYF
.	13	TRBV9	TRBJ1-1	CASSVVPGHEAFF
.	15	TRBV27	TRBJ2-7	CASSFVGLAGYEQYF
.	13	TRBV5-4	TRBJ2-5	CASGTGSWETQYF
.	14	TRBV19	TRBJ1-1	CASSFGTGNTEAFF
.	15	TRBV2	TRBJ1-3	CASSEDRGSGNTIYF
.	15	TRBV13	TRBJ2-5	CASSFIKGGQETQYF
.	15	TRBV6-5	TRBJ1-5	CASSRTEVNNQPQHF
.	16	TRBV5-1	TRBJ2-1	CASSWAGTSGTDEQFF
.	16	TRBV28	TRBJ1-2	CASSLTGGAKAYGYTF
few	13	TRBV19	TRBJ2-5	CASSIQAGETQYF
.	17	TRBV11-2	TRBJ1-1	CASSPSRGEAKDTEAFF
.	13	TRBV5-5	TRBJ1-1	CASSHSGLTGAFF
.	15	TRBV5-6	TRBJ2-5	CASSLLGAVLQTQYF
.	13	TRBV5-1	TRBJ1-2	CASSDRGVYGYTF
.	13	TRBV6-1	TRBJ2-7	CASSAQTVHEQYF
.	15	TRBV5-1	TRBJ2-7	CASSSGLAGVSEQYF
.	15	TRBV4-2	TRBJ2-5	CASSQGDRERETQYF
.	15	TRBV7-9	TRBJ2-2	CASSLGQINTGELFF
once	10	TRBV29-1	TRBJ1-1	CSVGNSEAFF
.	16	TRBV2	TRBJ2-7	CASSGIPGLATYEQYF
few	12	TRBV7-2	TRBJ1-6	CASSAGGSPLHF
.	14	TRBV7-9	TRBJ2-5	CASSLVRQQETQYF
.	14	TRBV2	TRBJ2-5	CASSAQIIQETQYF
.	17	TRBV28	TRBJ2-1	CASRFLTSGDTYNEQFF
few	17	TRBV7-6	TRBJ2-2	CASSDRKDTGFDGELFF
.	15	TRBV29-1	TRBJ1-1	CSALSVPAPGTEAFF
.	14	TRBV29-1	TRBJ1-2	CSARNGQGRDGYTF
once	15	TRBV4-2	TRBJ2-7	CASSMQGRGQQEQYF
.	17	TRBV7-2	TRBJ2-1	CASSLARAGRAYNEQFF